Following are 3 T cell receptor beta chains from one sample sequenced in a study of Graves' ophthalmopathy and Graves' hyperthyroidism (dated by TCRdb to 2016 to 2019). Sequencing was carried out with an Illumina HiSeq 2000. For repertoire sequencing, the TCR beta CDR3 regions were amplified from RNA transcripts. The first round was an RT-PCR using HTBI primers with the Qiagen OneStep RT-PCR kit, and this first round was followed by a second-round multiplex PCR, then size selection and purification. TCRdb cleaned the public reads at Q25 with fastp, built clones with MiXCR and kept in-frame beta chains. Rows are unified per CDR3 protein, each entry keeping the most common DNA and genes. The sample table records around 1.1 million distinct CDR3 sequences; 35% to 45% of these occur just once. The ten largest clonotypes hold approximately 12% of the sample. The sequenced sample consisted of peripheral blood or thyroid tissue (not recorded which). The receptors stem from an adult man with Graves' hyperthyroidism.

This clonotype occurred many times. This chain links TRBV7-6 with TRBJ2-7; TRBD2 is a possible D gene (6 bases). The ends were cut back, 5 bases at V and 4 bases at J, with 18 bases in the middle. CDR3 length: 15 amino acids. Germline CDR1 reads SGHVS; CDR2 reads FNYEAQ. The CDR3 coding sequence is TGTGCCAGCAGCCCGCAGCCCAGCGGGTCATACGAGCAGTACTTC. The encoded protein is CASSPQPSGSYEQYF.

This clonotype was observed at least ten times. This chain joins TRBV7-9 and TRBJ2-5; D perhaps matches TRBD2 (5 bases). The CDR3 contains 13 residues. CDR1 and CDR2 from the germline V gene are SEHNR and FQNEAQ (reference sequence). Trimming removed 3 bases at V and 5 bases at J, with 10 bases between. The CDR3 sequence: CASSFSLAETQYF. In DNA form, the CDR3 reads TGTGCCAGCAGCTTTAGCTTAGCGGAGACCCAGTACTTC.

Points on this clonotype: A read error is possible here, since a much larger clone lies one base away. The chain employs TRBV20-1 and TRBJ2-7, with D unclear. There are 13 residues in the CDR3. CDR1 is DFQATT, CDR2 SNEGSKA, per germline (reference sequence). V was cut by 3 bases and J by 3 bases, with 12 bases left in between. CDR3 nucleotides: TGCAGTGCTAGGGGCGGAGCTGTCTACGAGCAGTACTTC. This encodes CSARGGAVYEQYF.